These T cell receptor beta chains were read from a single sample in a study of beta chain features in type 1 diabetes. The method was immunoSEQ multiplex PCR; TCRdb's version includes in-frame clones alone and lacks a portion of them. In the table there are 640,000 or so clones, around an eighth of which are singletons. The specimen was naive CD4+ T cells from blood. The receptors originated from a man younger than 35 with type 1 diabetes. Both conserved end residues are part of each CDR3. A D gene is named only where the DNA matches it firmly. Not every row has a clone size; where given, it reads once, few, many or a size class.

TRBJ2-1 . . TRBV5-4 CASSFRVGSYNEQFF TGTGCCAGCAGCTTTAGGGTCGGTTCATACAATGAGCAGTTCTTC
TRBJ2-5 . TRBD2 TRBV10-3 CAISEGWAGEETQYF TGTGCCATCAGTGAAGGATGGGCGGGGGAAGAGACCCAGTACTTC
TRBJ1-2 few . TRBV28 CASRLGGNDGYTF TGTGCCAGCAGACTAGGGGGGAACGATGGCTACACCTTC
TRBJ2-5 . . TRBV29-1 CSVEGWGTQYF TGCAGCGTTGAAGGTTGGGGGACCCAGTACTTC
TRBJ1-1 few TRBD1 TRBV5-1 CASSLEGQKNTEAFF TGCGCCAGCAGCTTGGAGGGACAGAAGAACACTGAAGCTTTCTTT
TRBJ2-7 few . TRBV19 CASSIVASSYEQYF TGTGCCAGTAGTATTGTCGCTAGCTCCTACGAGCAGTACTTC
TRBJ1-5 few . TRBV30 CAWRVQVDQPQHF TGTGCCTGGAGGGTACAGGTGGATCAGCCCCAGCATTTT
TRBJ2-3 few . TRBV7-3 CASSLGLADTDTQYF TGTGCCAGCAGCCTCGGTTTAGCGGACACAGATACGCAGTATTTT
TRBJ2-7 . . TRBV14 CASSRRNYEQYF TGTGCCAGCAGCCGGAGGAACTACGAGCAGTACTTC
TRBJ1-6 . . TRBV23-1 CASSNLTVLYNSPLHF TGCGCCAGCAGTAATTTGACAGTTCTCTATAATTCACCCCTCCACTTT
TRBJ2-3 . . TRBV27 CASSFGGSYTDTQYF TGTGCCAGCAGTTTTGGGGGATCTTACACAGATACGCAGTATTTT
TRBJ2-7 . . TRBV13 CASSLDRAGQYF TGTGCCAGCAGCTTAGACCGGGCGGGGCAGTACTTC
TRBJ2-7 . . TRBV7-9 CASSRTLVGTPYEQYF TGTGCCAGCAGCCGCACGCTGGTAGGGACCCCCTACGAGCAGTACTTC
TRBJ2-7 . . TRBV25-1 CASAFGGVYEQYF TGTGCCAGCGCATTTGGGGGTGTCTACGAGCAGTACTTC
TRBJ2-7 . . TRBV6-5 CASSTQTEQYF TGTGCCAGCAGTACGCAGACTGAGCAGTACTTC
TRBJ2-3 few TRBD2 TRBV7-2 CASSELLAGGTDTQYF TGTGCCAGCAGCGAGCTCCTAGCGGGCGGCACAGATACGCAGTATTTT
TRBJ2-2 once TRBD1 TRBV9 CASSVRQGMNTGELFF TGTGCCAGCAGCGTAAGACAGGGGATGAACACCGGGGAGCTGTTTTTT
TRBJ2-5 few . TRBV5-1 CASSLVPRETQYF TGCGCCAGCAGCTTGGTCCCCCGGGAGACCCAGTACTTC
TRBJ2-3 few TRBD1 TRBV6-5 CASNPGTGGTDTQYF TGTGCCAGCAACCCCGGGACAGGGGGCACAGATACGCAGTATTTT
TRBJ2-1 . . TRBV29-1 CSVGPRLVREQFF TGCAGCGTGGGGCCCAGACTAGTCAGGGAGCAGTTCTTC
TRBJ2-6 few . TRBV11-1 CASSLDSGRTSGANVLTF TGTGCCAGCAGCCTCGATTCGGGACGGACCTCTGGGGCCAACGTCCTGACTTTC
TRBJ1-1 . . TRBV2 CASSGQSPQAFF TGTGCCAGCAGTGGACAGTCCCCTCAAGCTTTCTTT
TRBJ1-4 few . TRBV5-1 CASSLTGEKLFF TGCGCCAGCAGCTTGACAGGGGAAAAACTGTTTTTT
TRBJ2-5 . . TRBV6-5 CASTGLWRYF TGTGCCAGCACCGGCCTCTGGCGGTACTTC
TRBJ2-5 few TRBD2 TRBV18 CASSPAGAYQETQYF TGTGCCAGCTCACCAGCGGGAGCGTACCAAGAGACCCAGTACTTC
TRBJ1-6 . TRBD1 TRBV7-2 CASSPDRGNSPLHF TGTGCCAGCAGCCCTGACAGGGGAAATTCACCCCTCCACTTT
TRBJ1-4 few . TRBV2 CASSDGRNNEKLFF TGTGCCAGCAGTGATGGGCGGAATAATGAAAAACTGTTTTTT
TRBJ2-2 few TRBD2 TRBV9 CASSTRGEGNTGELFF TGTGCCAGCAGCACCCGAGGGGAGGGGAACACCGGGGAGCTGTTTTTT
TRBJ2-6 . . TRBV6-5 CASRYRSSGANVLTF TGTGCCAGCAGATACAGGAGCTCTGGGGCCAACGTCCTGACTTTC
TRBJ1-2 few TRBD1 TRBV7-2 CASSPQGVVSYTF TGTGCCAGCAGCCCTCAGGGGGTAGTGAGCTACACCTTC
TRBJ1-1 few . TRBV19 CASSILPGTWTEAFF TGTGCCAGTAGTATTCTCCCGGGAACGTGGACTGAAGCTTTCTTT
TRBJ1-1 few . TRBV4-1 CASSQVRGGLNTEAFF TGCGCCAGCAGCCAAGTTAGGGGGGGTTTGAACACTGAAGCTTTCTTT
TRBJ1-2 few TRBD1 TRBV14 CASSHGGQGSGYTF TGTGCCAGCAGCCATGGGGGACAGGGGTCTGGCTACACCTTC
TRBJ2-3 . . TRBV10-3 CAISFGGGGSDTQYF TGTGCCATCAGTTTCGGAGGTGGGGGTTCGGATACGCAGTATTTT
TRBJ2-4 . . TRBV6-1 CASGGNKNIQYF TGTGCCAGCGGGGGAAATAAAAACATTCAGTACTTC
TRBJ1-3 . . TRBV7-2 CASSGGYSSGNTIYF TGTGCCAGCAGCGGAGGGTACAGCTCTGGAAACACCATATATTTT
TRBJ1-1 . . TRBV2 CASRRENTEAFF TGTGCCAGCAGACGAGAGAACACTGAAGCTTTCTTT
TRBJ2-5 . . TRBV11-2 CASSLNPQTQYF TGTGCCAGCAGCTTAAATCCGCAGACCCAGTACTTC
TRBJ2-6 few . TRBV5-1 CASSSGRGSGANVLTF TGCGCCAGCAGCTCGGGCAGGGGCTCTGGGGCCAACGTCCTGACTTTC
TRBJ1-2 few TRBD1 TRBV9 CASSGRTGDLLIYGYTF TGTGCCAGCAGCGGACGGACAGGGGATCTACTAATTTATGGCTACACCTTC
TRBJ1-1 few TRBD1 TRBV29-1 CSVERQGLNTEAFF TGCAGCGTTGAGAGACAGGGGTTAAACACTGAAGCTTTCTTT
TRBJ2-7 . . TRBV30 CAWSVNTLAPYEQYF TGTGCCTGGAGTGTTAACACACTAGCCCCCTACGAGCAGTACTTC
TRBJ2-1 few TRBD2 TRBV15 CATSRGRRLAVDRNNEQFF TGTGCCACCAGCAGAGGCCGCCGACTAGCAGTCGACCGAAACAATGAGCAGTTCTTC
TRBJ1-5 . . TRBV6-5 CASSLRSNQPQHF TGTGCCAGCAGTTTGAGGTCCAATCAGCCCCAGCATTTT
TRBJ2-7 few . TRBV30 CAWSKGDTYEQYF TGTGCCTGGAGTAAGGGGGACACCTACGAGCAGTACTTC
TRBJ1-2 . . TRBV2 CASTEGQSSF TGTGCCAGCACCGAAGGACAGAGTAGCTTC
TRBJ1-6 . . TRBV5-1 CASSLDQGRGPLHF TGCGCCAGCAGCTTGGATCAGGGACGGGGGCCCCTCCACTTT
TRBJ2-5 few TRBD2 TRBV2 CASSEILSTTSGNQETQYF TGTGCCAGCAGTGAAATCCTTTCTACAACTAGCGGGAACCAAGAGACCCAGTACTTC
TRBJ2-7 few TRBD1 TRBV2 CASSGGTGAYEQYF TGTGCCAGCAGTGGCGGGACAGGCGCCTACGAGCAGTACTTC
TRBJ1-1 . TRBD1 TRBV30 CAWSVPGGGVNTEAFF TGTGCCTGGAGTGTACCAGGGGGAGGTGTGAACACTGAAGCTTTCTTT
TRBJ1-2 . . TRBV2 CASSGRVAYGYTF TGTGCCAGCAGTGGAAGGGTTGCCTATGGCTACACCTTC
TRBJ1-1 few TRBD1 TRBV29-1 CSVEGTGGADTEAFF TGCAGCGTGGAGGGGACAGGGGGCGCGGACACTGAAGCTTTCTTT
TRBJ2-3 . TRBD1 TRBV7-2 CATTGERTDTQYF TGTGCCACAACAGGGGAAAGGACAGATACGCAGTATTTT
TRBJ2-1 few TRBD2 TRBV9 CASSKLAGWVNIGEQFF TGTGCCAGCAGCAAGCTAGCGGGGTGGGTCAATATCGGTGAGCAGTTCTTC
TRBJ1-3 . . TRBV6-6 CASSYSYGNTIYF TGTGCCAGCAGTTACAGCTATGGAAACACCATATATTTT
TRBJ2-5 few . TRBV5-1 CASKFGKETQYF TGCGCCAGCAAGTTTGGGAAAGAGACCCAGTACTTC
TRBJ1-1 . . TRBV7-9 CASSPPGGATEAFF TGTGCCAGCAGCCCCCCGGGGGGAGCCACTGAAGCTTTCTTT
TRBJ2-1 . . TRBV10-3 CAMARGDEQFF TGTGCCATGGCCCGAGGTGATGAGCAGTTCTTC